Following are 5 T cell receptor beta chains from one sample sequenced in a study of glioma-infiltrating T cells. The iRepertoire nested amplicon-rescue multiplex PCR amplified TCR alpha and beta CDR3s from RNA. TCRdb analysed the multiplex PCR reads with MiXCR anew, one entry per CDR3 protein. This sample carries 150,000 to 200,000 distinct CDR3 sequences, more than 25% of them seen once, and the ten largest clones take 20% to 25%. What was sequenced was glioma tissue, nonneoplastic brain tissue, or PBMCs (not recorded which). Receptor source: a human donor with low-grade glioma or glioblastoma, undergoing nonglioma brain surgery, or in good health (not recorded which).

This clonotype was seen repeatedly, ten times or more. This chain connects TRBV3-1 to TRBJ2-7; 8 bases fit TRBD1. Germline V lookup: CDR1 LGHDT, CDR2 YNNKEL (reference sequence). The CDR3 covers 13 residues. J gave up 6 bases and V 1 base, and 2 bases lay outside the gene matches. The CDR3 reads CASSQGTGSEQYF. In DNA, the CDR3 is TGTGCCAGCAGCCAAGGGACAGGGAGCGAGCAGTACTTC.

This clonotype was seen more than once but under ten times. The rearrangement links TRBV4-1 to TRBJ2-2; 8 nucleotides match TRBD2. CDR1 and CDR2 (germline): MGHRA, YSYEKL. This CDR3 contains 17 residues. The junction had 8 bases not matched to a gene; V was cut back by 4 bases and J by 1 base. CDR3 residues: CASSPSRGLENTGELFF. The CDR3 bases are TGCGCCAGCAGCCCGAGTCGGGGACTAGAGAACACCGGGGAGCTGTTTTTT.

This clonotype was counted a few times. This chain uses TRBV10-3 with TRBJ2-2, with a tentative D call TRBD1 (5 bases). The germline V and J ends were trimmed by 10 bases and 3 bases, with 12 bases remaining between them. This CDR3 is 13 amino acids long. In germline, CDR1 is ENHRY, CDR2 SYGVKD. CDR3 amino acids: CATLGHYTGELFF. The CDR3 nucleotides read TGTGCCACCCTCGGACACTACACCGGGGAGCTGTTTTTT.

This clonotype was detected only a few times. The rearrangement links TRBV11-2 to TRBJ2-3, with D hard to call. V was shortened by 1 base and J by 6 bases, with 8 bases between the two germline ends. This CDR3 is built from 13 residues. Germline V gives CDR1 SGHAT, CDR2 FQNNGV. CDR3 nucleotides: TGTGCCAGCAGCTTAGGACGCTTCGATACGCAGTATTTT. This translates into CASSLGRFDTQYF.

This clonotype was seen at least ten times. The chain recombines TRBV4-3 with TRBJ1-2; D remains ambiguous. Trimming shortened V by 0 bases and J by 4 bases, and 15 bases separated the two germline ends. Looked up from germline, CDR1 is LGHNA and CDR2 is YSLEER. This CDR3 has 16 residues. The CDR3 region is CASSQDSRSSGYGYTF. DNA for the CDR3: TGCGCCAGCAGCCAAGATTCACGGTCGTCTGGCTATGGCTACACCTTC.